This T cell receptor (beta chain) was identified in a study of T cell responses to AZD1222 COVID-19 vaccine. Across the whole study: Second-dose recipients at about 4 or about 12 weeks were treated as one pooled group.

The table lists this clone with a few counts. The antigen is not known. Study results and limitations: Scientists sampled the repertoires only once the peak T cell response had passed. Dominant at 160-218 and 743-854, vaccine-associated CD4 TCRs also spanned spike.

V gave up 2 bases and J gave up 4 bases; unmatched junction bases: 4. The germline gives CDR1 SGDLS, CDR2 YYNGEE. The CDR3 sequence is 15 residues long. Repertoires were generated with immunoSEQ multiplex PCR, while TCRdb's copy carries only in-frame clones and drops some. The table includes over 150,000 clones, about 87% detected once. This sequence originates from an adult in good health. The rearrangement links TRBV9 to TRBJ2-3, with TRBD2 identical over 10 bases. Sequenced material: peripheral blood, taken on day 0 of AZD1222 vaccination. The CDR3 nucleotides read TGTGCCAGCAGCGTTAGCGGGGGGAGCCCAGATACGCAGTATTTT. Translating gives CASSVSGGSPDTQYF. The full variable domain, completed using reference TRBV9 and TRBJ2-3, is DSGVTQTPKHLITATGQRVTLRCSPRSGDLSVYWYQQSLDQGLQFLIQYYNGEERAKGNILERFSAQQFPDLHSELNLSSLELGDSALYFCASSVSGGSPDTQYFGPGTRLTVL.